This passage covers 23 T cell receptor beta chains from one sample sequenced in a study of radiotherapy plus CTLA-4 blockade in lung cancer. The repertoire was sequenced with immunoSEQ multiplex PCR; TCRdb's copy has only in-frame clones and lacks some. The top ten hold under 3% of the sample, which has 85,000 to 130,000 clones, more than 75% seen once. Here the sequenced sample was peripheral blood, taken from a patient treated with radiotherapy plus ipilimumab. The receptors stem from a human donor with non-small cell lung cancer that progressed on radiotherapy plus ipilimumab. Some clones in this sample may be carry-over from other donors' samples.

CDR3 DNA sequence: TGTGCCAGCAGCTTAGTCCTAGGGGAGTGGCAGTACTTC. Its translation: CASSLVLGEWQYF. This rearrangement joins TRBV13 to TRBJ2-7; D is tentatively TRBD1 or TRBD2 (5 bases each). The CDR3 is made up of 13 amino acids. CDR1 PRHDT and CDR2 FYEKMQ come from the germline V gene (reference sequence). Trimming cost V 1 base and J 9 bases, with 13 bases left between them.

The chain joins TRBV7-2 to TRBJ1-1; D is unclear. The CDR3 is 13 residues long. Trimming left V 2 bases short and J 5 bases short, with 9 bases between. Looked up from germline, CDR1 is SGHTA and CDR2 is FQGNSA. CDR3 nucleotides: TGTGCCAGCAGCTTAAAACCGCAGACTGAAGCTTTCTTT. Translating gives CASSLKPQTEAFF.

This rearrangement joins TRBV20-1 to TRBJ2-3, with no clear D. Per germline, CDR1 DFQATT and CDR2 SNEGSKA (reference sequence). The CDR3 extends over 11 amino acids. Trimming shortened V by 5 bases and J by 1 base, and 4 bases separated the two germline ends. The CDR3 DNA follows: TGCAGTGCTCCCGGCACAGATACGCAGTATTTT. This gives the protein CSAPGTDTQYF.

In DNA, the CDR3 is TGTGCCAGCAGTTTATTGGGGGGAGGGAGCTATGGCTACACCTTC. Protein sequence: CASSLLGGGSYGYTF. J is TRBJ1-2 and V is TRBV27; possible D gene TRBD1, 5 bases. Germline V gene sequence: CDR1 MNHEY, CDR2 SMNVEV (reference sequence). The V and J ends lost 1 base and 4 bases respectively, with 13 bases between them. CDR3 length: 15 amino acids.

This clone has a single count. V and J are TRBV5-5 and TRBJ1-2; D might be TRBD1 (6 bases). CDR3 length equals 16 residues. V was trimmed by 0 bases and J by 8 bases, leaving 20 bases between them. The V gene's germline CDR1 is SGHKS and CDR2 YYEKEE (reference sequence). CDR3 in amino acids: CASSLDLGGVVGGYTF. CDR3 nucleotides: TGTGCCAGCAGCTTGGATCTAGGGGGAGTGGTTGGCGGCTACACCTTC.

The chain joins TRBV15 to TRBJ1-2; D might be TRBD1 (5 bases). Germline V gene data show CDR1 as LNHNV and CDR2 as YYDKDF (reference sequence). The V end was cut by 0 bases, the J end by 5 bases, with 13 bases between. The CDR3 spans 15 residues. CDR3 bases: TGTGCCACCAGCAGAGATCGGGGGAACTGGTATGGCTACACCTTC. Translated: CATSRDRGNWYGYTF.

This clone was observed a few times. The rearrangement joins TRBV7-9 to TRBJ1-2; unclear D gene. V lost 7 bases and J 8 bases, leaving 20 bases between the germline ends. CDR3 length: 14 residues. CDR1 and CDR2 (germline): SEHNR, FQNEAQ (reference sequence). The CDR3 bases are TGTGCCAGCACCCAAAATGAAGCCCGAACGGGCTACACCTTC. Encoded protein: CASTQNEARTGYTF.

The chain carries TRBV15 and TRBJ2-5, with D possibly TRBD2 on 5 matching bases. The CDR3 runs to 14 residues. Germline V gene lookup returns CDR1 LNHNV and CDR2 YYDKDF (reference sequence). The ends were cut back, 2 bases at V and 4 bases at J, with 11 bases in the middle. CDR3 bases: TGTGCCACCAGCAGAACTCTAGGAGGAGAGACCCAGTACTTC. Translated, it gives CATSRTLGGETQYF.

The chain has TRBV7-2 and TRBJ1-1; 8 bases map to TRBD1. This CDR3 is built from 16 residues. Germline loops: CDR1 SGHTA, CDR2 FQGNSA. V lost 4 bases, J lost 1 base, and 8 bases stayed unmatched. This CDR3 reads CASSSDRGGGNTEAFF. The CDR3 bases are TGTGCCAGCAGCTCCGACAGGGGAGGGGGGAACACTGAAGCTTTCTTT.

V is TRBV6-1 and J is TRBJ1-1; 10 bases match TRBD1. Germline CDR1 MNHNS, CDR2 SASEGT. With V trimmed by 0 bases and J by 1 base, 8 bases remained unmatched. The CDR3 extends over 18 amino acids. The CDR3: CASSEAGDRGRPNTEAFF. The CDR3 DNA is TGTGCCAGCAGTGAAGCGGGGGACAGGGGCCGCCCGAACACTGAAGCTTTCTTT.

The chain recombines TRBV4-1 with TRBJ2-2; 7 bases are a match to TRBD1. This CDR3 spans 16 amino acids. Germline-derived CDR1 and CDR2 are MGHRA and YSYEKL. Trimming at V came to 0 bases and at J to 3 bases, leaving 4 bases not matched to a gene. CDR3 protein: CASSQEGTVYTGELFF. CDR3 coding DNA: TGCGCCAGCAGCCAAGAAGGGACAGTTTACACCGGGGAGCTGTTTTTT.

The chain is built from TRBV11-1 and TRBJ2-7, with 10 bases fitting TRBD1. This CDR3 is built from 15 residues. The J segment lost 3 bases and the V segment lost 0 bases, leaving 2 bases of the junction unmatched. Germline CDR1 SGHAT, CDR2 FQDESV (reference sequence). Here the CDR3 reads CASSLAGTGVYEQYF. CDR3 nucleotides: TGTGCCAGCAGCTTAGCCGGGACAGGGGTCTACGAGCAGTACTTC. The complete variable domain, with remaining parts taken from reference TRBV11-1 and TRBJ2-7, reads EAEVAQSPRYKITEKSQAVAFWCDPISGHATLYWYRQILGQGPELLVQFQDESVVDDSQLPKDRFSAERLKGVDSTLKIQPAELGDSAMYLCASSLAGTGVYEQYFGPGTRLTVT.

This clone came up once. The chain links TRBV7-3 to TRBJ2-1, with 7 bases lining up with TRBD1. The CDR3 covers 13 residues. The V gene's germline CDR1 is SGHTA and CDR2 FQGTGA. V was pared by 4 bases and J by 6 bases, with 3 bases of the junction left unmatched. The CDR3 DNA follows: TGTGCCAGCAGCTCGACAGGGTTCAATGAGCAGTTCTTC. Residues: CASSSTGFNEQFF.

In regard to this clone: An end of the junction does not agree with germline; a read error may underlie this. The chain recombines TRBV27 with TRBJ2-1; TRBD2 might be the D (7 bases). This CDR3 is built from 13 residues. Per the germline V gene, CDR1 is MNHEY and CDR2 is SMNVEV (reference sequence). CDR3 protein: CATSSGGAGEQFF. CDR3 in DNA: TGTGCCACCAGTAGTGGGGGGGCCGGCGAGCAGTTCTTC.

In this sample, this clone turned up once. The chain has TRBV18 and TRBJ1-2; D gene uncertain. V lost 5 bases and J lost 4, with 14 bases in between. The CDR3 has 14 residues. Germline CDR1 and CDR2: KGHSH and LQKENI. The CDR3 reads CASSSVQEIYGYTF. CDR3 DNA: TGTGCCAGCTCATCGGTCCAAGAGATCTATGGCTACACCTTC.

About this clone: Other DNA sequences in the same sample also yield this CDR3. The DNA of the CDR3 is TGTGCCAGCAGTTCAGAGTACGAGCAGTACTTC. This encodes CASSSEYEQYF. V and J are TRBV6-5 and TRBJ2-7; unclear D gene. This CDR3 is 11 amino acids long. The germline V and J ends were trimmed by 4 bases and 4 bases, with 5 bases remaining between them. Germline V gene lookup returns CDR1 MNHEY and CDR2 SVGAGI.

CDR3 bases: TGTGCCAGCAGTCCCCGTAACGGGGGCCACTTAATTTACACAGATACGCAGTATTTT. Translation: CASSPRNGGHLIYTDTQYF. This sequence joins TRBV27 and TRBJ2-3; D tentatively reads TRBD1 or TRBD2 (6 bases each). This CDR3 spans 19 amino acids. Germline values: CDR1 MNHEY, CDR2 SMNVEV (reference sequence). Trimming stripped 5 bases from V and 2 bases from J, with 26 bases between.

This sequence joins TRBV5-6 and TRBJ1-5; 7 positions match TRBD1. Germline V gene lookup returns CDR1 SGHDT and CDR2 YYEEEE. The CDR3 is 16 amino acids. V shed 3 bases and J 5 bases; nucleotides not matched to a gene: 11. In DNA form, the CDR3 reads TGTGCCAGCAGCTCCTCAGGGGGAGGGGGTTATCAGCCCCAGCATTTT. Translated: CASSSSGGGGYQPQHF.

This clone occurred once. This chain uses TRBV6-1 with TRBJ1-2; TRBD1 aligns across 9 bases. V gave up 6 bases and J gave up 3 bases; unmatched junction bases: 8. Germline CDR1 and CDR2: MNHNS and SASEGT. There are 15 residues in the CDR3. CDR3 in amino acids: CASSRRDRADYGYTF. The CDR3 DNA reads as TGTGCCAGCAGCCGCCGGGACAGGGCTGACTATGGCTACACCTTC.

The chain recombines TRBV28 with TRBJ1-2; D gene unclear. The CDR3 length is 14 residues. CDR1 and CDR2 (germline): MDHEN, SYDVKM. Between the trimmed V and J ends, which lost 3 bases and 4 bases, there was a span of 12 bases. The CDR3 reads CASSLGQQLYGYTF. DNA for the CDR3: TGTGCCAGCAGTTTGGGTCAACAGCTCTATGGCTACACCTTC.

The chain links TRBV9 to TRBJ1-2; the match to TRBD1 covers 9 bases. Trimming cost V 3 bases and J 4 bases; bases outside gene matches: 4. This CDR3 has 14 amino acids. Germline V gene data show CDR1 as SGDLS and CDR2 as YYNGEE. The CDR3 DNA is TGTGCCAGCAGCGGAACGGGACAGGGCTATGGCTACACCTTC. This translates into CASSGTGQGYGYTF.

The genes are TRBV7-2 and TRBJ2-5; maybe TRBD2 (5 bases). This CDR3 contains 14 residues. The germline V gene has CDR1 SGHTA and CDR2 FQGNSA. Between the trimmed V and J ends, which lost 1 base and 9 bases, there was a span of 15 bases. The CDR3 loop is CASSLVGELVSQYF. DNA of the CDR3: TGTGCCAGCAGCTTAGTCGGGGAGTTGGTGTCCCAGTACTTC.

The chain joins TRBV29-1 to TRBJ2-1; a weak D match, TRBD2 (5 bases). The CDR3 totals 14 residues. The ends were cut back, 4 bases at V and 4 bases at J, with 14 bases in the middle. CDR1 SQVTM and CDR2 ANQGSEA come from the germline V gene. The CDR3 nucleotides are TGCAGCGTTGCCTTACTAGTGGTTTACAATGAGCAGTTCTTC. Protein product: CSVALLVVYNEQFF.